Sequencing of this T cell receptor beta chain was carried out in a study of human T cells and chemical hapten exposure. Study-wide background: The patients, most of them female, presented with alopecia areata, totalis or universalis. Findings and limits, study-wide: TCRs whose frequency exceeded 1 in 1000 remained the same following DPC sensitization.

MiXCR, run by TCRdb on the RACE reads, gives a single entry per CDR3 protein. The sample shows around 110,000 distinct CDR3 sequences, 10% to 12% of them seen only once. The germline V gene encodes CDR1 MNHEY and CDR2 SVGAGI. Trimming took off 9 bases at V and 5 bases at J, with 11 bases between the two ends. The length of the CDR3 is 13 residues. Indicated time point: patch test 3, about 24 weeks after DPC sensitization. The treatment was: therapeutic diphenylcyclopropenone sensitization with weekly scalp DPC. Unfractionated whole blood served as the source for total RNA extraction. Remarks on this clonotype: Its specificity is not known.

The rearrangement links TRBV6-5 to TRBJ1-6; TRBD1 might be the D (6 bases). The sample consisted of whole blood, taken in connection with sensitization to the hapten diphenylcyclopropenone (DPC). The sequence was obtained from a woman between 50 and 59 years old with alopecia areata. Some clones in this sample may be carry-over from other donors' samples. This CDR3 reads CASRDTHNSPLHF. CDR3 coding DNA: TGTGCCAGTCGGGACACCCATAATTCACCCCTCCACTTT.